Listed here are 17 T cell receptor beta chains from one sample, sequenced in a study of CXCR3-negative and CXCR3-positive naive CD8 T cells. The authors prepared UMI-labeled TRB cDNA libraries by 5' RACE. Each CDR3 protein gets one entry in TCRdb, which reprocessed the 5' RACE reads and gives no DNA. The specimen's table records over 45,000 distinct CDR3 sequences. Sequences were obtained from memory CD8+ T cells from blood. The receptors were sampled from a human donor in good health. Some clones in this sample may be carry-over from other donors' samples.

The chain couples TRBV25-1 to TRBJ2-1; TCRdb's assignment of TRBD1 cannot be checked, as there is no DNA. The V gene's germline CDR1 is MGHDK and CDR2 SYGVNS. This CDR3 has 12 residues. The CDR3 reads CASRWGGNEQFF.

This rearrangement joins TRBV20-1 to TRBJ2-7; TCRdb outputs TRBD1, but without DNA this stays unchecked. Germline V CDR1 and CDR2: DFQATT, SNEGSKA (reference sequence). The CDR3 spans 15 residues. The CDR3 loop is CSVNRPGVNTYEQYF.

The chain joins TRBV12-3 or TRBV12-4 to TRBJ2-1. This CDR3 has 15 residues. Here the CDR3 reads CASSFKAAVYNEQFF.

The chain links TRBV19 to TRBJ2-7. Germline V gene data show CDR1 as LNHDA and CDR2 as SQIVND (reference sequence). This CDR3 has 15 residues. The CDR3 spells CASSMRSAGPYEQYF.

The rearrangement links TRBV19 to TRBJ2-7; the TRBD1 assignment by TCRdb is unverifiable without DNA. The CDR3 contains 17 residues. From germline, CDR1 is LNHDA and CDR2 SQIVND (reference sequence). Here the CDR3 reads CASSILTATGRKDEQYF.

The rearrangement links TRBV10-2 to TRBJ1-1; TCRdb selects TRBD1, and the lack of DNA leaves this call unchecked. The CDR3 consists of 14 residues. The germline CDR1 and CDR2 sequences are WSHSY and SAAADI. The CDR3 spells CASSDFTGMTEAFF.

CDR3 sequence reads: CSASGTGGLNTEAFF. The chain recombines TRBV20-1 with TRBJ1-1; TCRdb's D gene call, TRBD1, goes unchecked for lack of DNA. Germline CDR1 and CDR2: DFQATT and SNEGSKA (reference sequence). The CDR3 consists of 15 residues.

The rearrangement links TRBV7-9 to TRBJ2-7; lacking DNA, the TRBD2 call made by TCRdb goes unchecked. The germline V gene has CDR1 SEHNR and CDR2 FQNEAQ (reference sequence). The CDR3 runs 16 residues. The CDR3 loop reads CASSQTSGKRPYEQYF.

The chain is built from TRBV6-4 and TRBJ2-1. Germline V gives CDR1 MRHNA, CDR2 SNTAGT. The CDR3 has 13 amino acids. The CDR3 sequence: CASSDSEYNEQFF.

This sequence joins TRBV9 and TRBJ2-1; TCRdb selects TRBD2, and the lack of DNA leaves this call unchecked. Per germline, CDR1 SGDLS and CDR2 YYNGEE. The CDR3 has 14 amino acids. The CDR3 is CASSAPPGLPEQFF.

The chain combines TRBV27 with TRBJ2-3; TCRdb selects TRBD2, and the lack of DNA leaves this call unchecked. The CDR3 sequence is 15 residues long. The germline V gene encodes CDR1 MNHEY and CDR2 SMNVEV (reference sequence). The CDR3 loop is CASSFRTSGRDTQYF.

This sequence joins TRBV29-1 and TRBJ1-2. In germline, CDR1 is SQVTM, CDR2 ANQGSEA. This CDR3 spans 11 amino acids. The CDR3 here is CSVVDRTEKTF.

This rearrangement joins TRBV12-3 or TRBV12-4 to TRBJ2-7. This CDR3 is 17 amino acids long. The CDR3 spells CASSLAFGQGSSYEQYF.

This chain joins TRBV28 and TRBJ2-2. CDR1 MDHEN and CDR2 SYDVKM come from the germline V gene. The length of the CDR3 is 14 residues. CDR3 residues: CASSFLHGRGELFF.

The chain combines TRBV7-6 with TRBJ2-3; the D gene TCRdb calls, TRBD1, cannot be checked with no DNA. This CDR3 region has 16 residues. Germline V gene sequence: CDR1 SGHVS, CDR2 FNYEAQ. The chain's CDR3 is CASSLSPAPGTDTQYF.

The chain combines TRBV20-1 with TRBJ2-1; TCRdb gives TRBD1 as the D gene, but with no DNA this cannot be confirmed. This CDR3 region has 14 residues. Per the germline V gene, CDR1 is DFQATT and CDR2 is SNEGSKA (reference sequence). CDR3 residues: CSASTGGFGDEQFF.

J is TRBJ2-1 and V is TRBV6-2 or TRBV6-3. The CDR3 has 13 amino acids. Germline V gene data show CDR1 as MNHEY and CDR2 as SVGEGT. The CDR3 loop reads CASSFNSDNEQFF.